The 26 T cell receptor beta chains below all came from one sample that was sequenced in a study of CD8 T cells in ankylosing spondylitis. TCRdb reprocessed the 5' RACE reads with MiXCR, giving one entry per CDR3 protein. The table includes about 340,000 distinct CDR3 sequences, roughly 20% detected once. Sequencing was done on a sample of blood, either unsorted or a sorted T cell fraction (not recorded which). These receptors originate from a male donor with ankylosing spondylitis or in good health (not recorded which).

In this sample, this clonotype turned up a few times. The genes are TRBV7-9 and TRBJ2-1; D is ambiguous. There are 14 residues in the CDR3. The germline V gene encodes CDR1 SEHNR and CDR2 FQNEAQ (reference sequence). Trimming pared 2 bases from V and 4 bases from J, leaving 9 bases between. The CDR3 is CASSLWQTYNEQFF. CDR3 nucleotide sequence: TGTGCCAGCAGCTTATGGCAGACTTACAATGAGCAGTTCTTC.

This clonotype was detected only a few times. Mismatch with germline at one junction end may stem from a read error. This chain links TRBV7-6 with TRBJ2-1, with TRBD1 matching over 10 bases. Looked up from germline, CDR1 is SGHVS and CDR2 is FNYEAQ. The CDR3 covers 16 residues. Here the CDR3 DNA reads TGTGCCAGCAGCCTAGCCGACAGGGGGCGACTCAATGAGCAGTTCTTC. Encoded protein: CASSLADRGRLNEQFF.

The chain recombines TRBV4-1 with TRBJ2-7; possibly TRBD1 for D (5 bases). This CDR3 has 16 residues. Germline V lookup: CDR1 MGHRA, CDR2 YSYEKL. V was shortened by 0 bases and J by 0 bases, with 12 bases between the two germline ends. CDR3 DNA sequence: TGCGCCAGCAGCCAAGATGTGGACAACCTCTCCTACGAGCAGTACTTC. Its translation is CASSQDVDNLSYEQYF.

Only a few counts were recorded for this clonotype. The CDR3 DNA reads as TGTGCCAGCAGCGAGGGACTAGGTGGCACAGATACGCAGTATTTT. Translated: CASSEGLGGTDTQYF. The V call is TRBV7-8, the J call TRBJ2-3; 8 bases fit TRBD2. Germline values: CDR1 SGHVS, CDR2 FQNEAQ. The CDR3 covers 15 residues. The V and J ends lost 5 bases and 1 base, in that order; junction bases with no gene match: 5.

This clonotype was recorded a few times. The chain employs TRBV29-1 and TRBJ2-7; D possibly uses TRBD1 or TRBD2 (5 bases each). With 4 bases removed from V and 6 bases from J, the gap between germline ends came to 19 bases. CDR1 SQVTM and CDR2 ANQGSEA come from the germline V gene. This CDR3 contains 14 residues. CDR3 amino acids: CSVARLGVSGEQYF. The CDR3 region has the DNA TGCAGCGTTGCCCGTTTGGGGGTGAGTGGCGAGCAGTACTTC.

This clonotype was observed a few times. This chain uses TRBV24-1 with TRBJ2-3, with D possibly being TRBD2 (5 bases). Germline CDR1 is KGHDR and CDR2 is SFDVKD. Trimming pared 3 bases from V and 0 bases from J, leaving 15 bases between. The CDR3 extends over 17 amino acids. Here the CDR3 DNA reads TGTGCCACCAGTGATCCCCCCGGCCCGGGAAGCACAGATACGCAGTATTTT. Amino acids: CATSDPPGPGSTDTQYF.

The chain couples TRBV12-3 or TRBV12-4 to TRBJ1-5; D is ambiguous. The CDR3 is 14 amino acids. Trimming left V 5 bases short and J 7 bases short, with 15 bases between. The CDR3 coding sequence is TGTGCCAGCAGTGACCCCCCAGGAGGGCAGCCCCAGCATTTT. Protein sequence: CASSDPPGGQPQHF.

DNA of the CDR3: TGTGCCAGCAGCCAAGAGGTCCGCCTGGATACGCAGTATTTT. Amino acids: CASSQEVRLDTQYF. This chain links TRBV14 with TRBJ2-3; D not certain. CDR1 and CDR2 (germline): SGHDN, FVKESK. The CDR3 is 14 residues long. Trimming cost V 0 bases and J 6 bases, with 10 bases left between them.

The V and J genes are TRBV2 and TRBJ2-1; 14 nucleotides agree with TRBD2. Germline lookup yields CDR1 SNHLY and CDR2 FYNNEI. The CDR3 runs 18 residues. The CDR3 region is CTFSFGLAGGSAYNEQFF. Written as DNA, the CDR3 is TGTACCTTCAGTTTCGGACTAGCGGGGGGCTCAGCGTACAATGAGCAGTTCTTC.

The chain couples TRBV27 to TRBJ2-7; no clear D. The CDR3 consists of 13 residues. V was shortened by 5 bases and J by 4 bases, with 12 bases between the two germline ends. The germline gives CDR1 MNHEY, CDR2 SMNVEV (reference sequence). Here the CDR3 DNA reads TGTGCCAGCAGTCAGCAGACCGGGTACGAGCAGTACTTC. This sequence encodes CASSQQTGYEQYF.

Ten or more counts support this clonotype. The CDR3 loop reads CSLGLAFDTQYF. CDR3 nucleotide sequence: TGCAGCCTCGGACTAGCGTTCGATACGCAGTATTTT. The chain joins TRBV29-1 to TRBJ2-3; 9 bases are shared with TRBD2. Germline V gene sequence: CDR1 SQVTM, CDR2 ANQGSEA. J gave up 6 bases and V 8 bases, and 6 bases lay outside the gene matches. CDR3 size: 12 residues.

The genes are TRBV15 and TRBJ2-7; a weak D match, TRBD2 (5 bases). Germline loops: CDR1 LNHNV, CDR2 YYDKDF (reference sequence). The germline V and J ends were trimmed by 1 base and 2 bases, with 9 bases remaining between them. This CDR3 has 14 amino acids. For the CDR3, the DNA is TGTGCCACCAGCAGAGGGGAGACCACCTACGAGCAGTACTTC. It translates to CATSRGETTYEQYF.

The chain links TRBV5-4 to TRBJ2-7, with 7 bases lining up with TRBD1. Germline V CDR1 and CDR2: SGHNT, YYREEE (reference sequence). Unmatched junction bases numbered 10, after V lost 4 bases and J lost 6 bases. The CDR3 runs 14 residues. CDR3 coding DNA: TGTGCCAGCAGCCCCTTGACAGGGCGTAGCGAGCAGTACTTC. Its translation: CASSPLTGRSEQYF.

The chain uses TRBV5-6 and TRBJ2-7; TRBD1 matches at 7 bases. CDR1 is SGHDT and CDR2 is YYEEEE in the germline V gene. The CDR3 has 13 amino acids. Unmatched junction bases numbered 8, after V lost 4 bases and J lost 7 bases. Here the CDR3 reads CASSPGQAPEQYF. Written as DNA, the CDR3 is TGTGCCAGCAGCCCCGGACAGGCCCCTGAGCAGTACTTC.

The CDR3 DNA reads as TGTGCCAGCCGGCCGCCGGGCGGACGATACAATGAGCAGTTCTTC. This gives the protein CASRPPGGRYNEQFF. J is TRBJ2-1 and V is TRBV27; the D is unclear. The CDR3 totals 15 residues. The V gene's germline CDR1 is MNHEY and CDR2 SMNVEV (reference sequence). Trimming pared 8 bases from V and 4 bases from J, leaving 18 bases between.

This chain uses TRBV20-1 with TRBJ1-5, with D possibly matching TRBD1 (5 bases). With 0 bases removed from V and 3 bases from J, the gap between germline ends came to 15 bases. The CDR3 has 16 residues. From germline, CDR1 is DFQATT and CDR2 SNEGSKA (reference sequence). As DNA, the CDR3 is TGCAGTGCTAGAGAGTCCCCGGTGGGGCCCAATCAGCCCCAGCATTTT. It specifies CSARESPVGPNQPQHF.

The DNA of the CDR3 is TGTGCCAGCAGGACCCCCCGGGCCCAATACTTC. Amino acids: CASRTPRAQYF. V is TRBV2 and J is TRBJ2-7; D gene ambiguous. Germline assignment: CDR1 SNHLY and CDR2 FYNNEI. V shed 6 bases and J shed 13 bases, with 16 bases lying between them. The CDR3 is 11 residues long.

Ten or more counts support this clonotype. The chain has TRBV6-6 and TRBJ2-1; no definite D call. This CDR3 contains 12 residues. Germline-derived CDR1 and CDR2 are MNHNY and SVGAGI (reference sequence). Trimming took 0 bases from V and 7 from J, leaving 4 bases between them. The CDR3 is CASSYSPNEQFF. The CDR3 nucleotides are TGTGCCAGCAGTTACTCGCCGAATGAGCAGTTCTTC.

CDR3 region: CASRENNEKLFF. DNA of the CDR3: TGTGCCAGCAGGGAGAATAATGAAAAACTGTTTTTT. The J gene is TRBJ1-4, the V gene TRBV2; D unclear. This CDR3 region has 12 residues. Trimming left V 6 bases short and J 4 bases short, with 6 bases between. CDR1 and CDR2 from the germline V gene are SNHLY and FYNNEI.

This clonotype has only a few counts. The CDR3 sequence: CASSLSSRLSSYNEQFF. CDR3 DNA sequence: TGTGCCAGCAGCTTATCATCTCGGTTGAGCTCCTACAATGAGCAGTTCTTC. This chain connects TRBV7-9 to TRBJ2-1; no firm D call. This CDR3 region has 17 residues. Trimming took off 2 bases at V and 0 bases at J, with 14 bases between the two ends. In germline, CDR1 is SEHNR, CDR2 FQNEAQ (reference sequence).

This clonotype showed up many times. The V and J genes are TRBV6-4 and TRBJ2-2; D is perhaps TRBD2 (6 bases). In germline, CDR1 is MRHNA, CDR2 SNTAGT. The CDR3 runs 14 residues. The V gene lost 4 bases and the J gene lost 5 bases, with 11 bases spanning the gap. The CDR3, as DNA: TGTGCCAGCAGTGTTTCAGGAGGGACCGGGGAGCTGTTTTTT. It is translated as CASSVSGGTGELFF.

CDR3 bases: TGTGCCAGCAGCTTTGGGCGGGGGGGAACAGATACGCAGTATTTT. This encodes CASSFGRGGTDTQYF. The chain has TRBV11-2 and TRBJ2-3, with 9 positions matching TRBD2. Germline V gene data show CDR1 as SGHAT and CDR2 as FQNNGV. Trimming cost V 3 bases and J 3 bases; bases outside gene matches: 4. The CDR3 runs to 15 residues. The variable domain in full, with the rest retrieved from reference TRBV11-2 and TRBJ2-3, is EAGVAQSPRYKIIEKRQSVAFWCNPISGHATLYWYQQILGQGPKLLIQFQNNGVVDDSQLPKDRFSAERLKGVDSTLKIQPAKLEDSAVYLCASSFGRGGTDTQYFGPGTRLTVL.

The V call is TRBV6-1, the J call TRBJ2-1; no clear D gene. CDR3 length: 14 amino acids. Between the trimmed V and J ends, which lost 5 bases and 4 bases, there was a span of 12 bases. CDR1 is MNHNS and CDR2 is SASEGT in the germline V gene. DNA of the CDR3: TGTGCCAGCAGTCCCTCCCGGAGTTACAATGAGCAGTTCTTC. It encodes CASSPSRSYNEQFF.

This clonotype was observed many times. V gene TRBV7-9 combines with J gene TRBJ2-7, with a tentative D call TRBD1 (7 bases). Germline V gene data show CDR1 as SEHNR and CDR2 as FQNEAQ (reference sequence). The CDR3 runs 13 residues. V lost 11 bases to trimming and J lost 1 base, with 15 bases between them. The CDR3 protein is CASGGKVSYEQYF. The CDR3 DNA reads as TGTGCCTCAGGGGGGAAGGTTTCCTACGAGCAGTACTTC.

This clonotype has just a few counts. The V gene is TRBV27, the J gene TRBJ2-1; D tentatively reads TRBD1 or TRBD2 (5 bases each). Germline lookup yields CDR1 MNHEY and CDR2 SMNVEV (reference sequence). Trimming took 7 bases from V and 2 from J, leaving 15 bases between them. This CDR3 is 15 amino acids long. This CDR3 reads CASTLGRAPYNEQFF. DNA for the CDR3: TGTGCCAGCACCCTGGGACGGGCCCCCTACAATGAGCAGTTCTTC.

This clonotype showed up just a few times. The CDR3 bases are TGTGCCAGCAGCCCCCGGCCAGGACTAGCGGGGGGTCTGTACCAAGAGACCCAGTACTTC. Translating gives CASSPRPGLAGGLYQETQYF. The rearrangement links TRBV13 to TRBJ2-5; 14 bases agree with TRBD2. The CDR3 has 20 residues. Germline V gives CDR1 PRHDT, CDR2 FYEKMQ (reference sequence). Trimming cost V 5 bases and J 0 bases; bases outside gene matches: 14.